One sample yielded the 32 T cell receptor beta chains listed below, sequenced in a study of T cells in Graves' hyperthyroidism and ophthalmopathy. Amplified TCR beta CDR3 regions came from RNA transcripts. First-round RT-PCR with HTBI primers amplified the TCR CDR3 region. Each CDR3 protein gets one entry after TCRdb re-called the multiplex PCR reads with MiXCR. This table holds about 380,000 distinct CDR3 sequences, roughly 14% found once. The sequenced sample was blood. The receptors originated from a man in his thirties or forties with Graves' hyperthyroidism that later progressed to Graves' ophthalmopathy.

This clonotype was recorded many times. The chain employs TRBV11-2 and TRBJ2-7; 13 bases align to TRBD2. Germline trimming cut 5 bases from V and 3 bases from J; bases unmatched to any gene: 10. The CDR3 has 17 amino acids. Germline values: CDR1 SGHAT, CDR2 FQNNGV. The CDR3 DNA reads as TGTGCCAGCAGCGCTACTAGCGGGGGGGCCTTTAGCTACGAGCAGTACTTC. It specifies CASSATSGGAFSYEQYF.

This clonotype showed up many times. The CDR3 spells CASSLAKREAFF. The CDR3 region has the DNA TGTGCCAGCAGCTTAGCGAAGCGTGAAGCTTTCTTT. This chain connects TRBV7-9 to TRBJ1-1; D call uncertain. The CDR3 has 12 amino acids. The germline V and J ends were trimmed by 0 bases and 7 bases, with 6 bases remaining between them. Germline V gives CDR1 SEHNR, CDR2 FQNEAQ (reference sequence).

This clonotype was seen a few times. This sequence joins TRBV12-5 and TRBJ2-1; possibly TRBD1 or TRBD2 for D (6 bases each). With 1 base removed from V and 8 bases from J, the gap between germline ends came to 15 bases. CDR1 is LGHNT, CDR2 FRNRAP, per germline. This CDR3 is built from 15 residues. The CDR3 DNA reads TGTGCTAGTGGTTTGGCCCTCGGGGGCCGGGATGAGCAGTTCTTC. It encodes CASGLALGGRDEQFF.

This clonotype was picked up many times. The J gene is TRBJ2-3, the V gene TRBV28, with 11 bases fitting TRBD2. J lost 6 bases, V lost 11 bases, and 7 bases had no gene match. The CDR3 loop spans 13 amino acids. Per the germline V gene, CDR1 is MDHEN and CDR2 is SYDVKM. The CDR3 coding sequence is TGTGCCTGTTGGACTAGCGGGTGGGATACGCAGTATTTT. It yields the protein CACWTSGWDTQYF.

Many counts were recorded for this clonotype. This CDR3 is CASSLVGSTEAFF. The CDR3 DNA follows: TGCGCCAGCAGCTTGGTGGGGAGCACTGAAGCTTTCTTT. This rearrangement joins TRBV5-1 to TRBJ1-1; no definite D call. V lost 0 bases and J 4 bases, leaving 7 bases between the germline ends. The CDR3 totals 13 residues. The germline CDR1 and CDR2 sequences are SGHRS and YFSETQ.

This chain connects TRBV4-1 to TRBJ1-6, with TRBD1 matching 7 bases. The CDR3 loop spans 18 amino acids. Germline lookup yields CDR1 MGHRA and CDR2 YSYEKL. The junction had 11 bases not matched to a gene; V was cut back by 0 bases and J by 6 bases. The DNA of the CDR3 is TGCGCCAGCAGCCAAGAGGGTCAACAGGGGATAATTAATTCACCCCTCCACTTT. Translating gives CASSQEGQQGIINSPLHF.

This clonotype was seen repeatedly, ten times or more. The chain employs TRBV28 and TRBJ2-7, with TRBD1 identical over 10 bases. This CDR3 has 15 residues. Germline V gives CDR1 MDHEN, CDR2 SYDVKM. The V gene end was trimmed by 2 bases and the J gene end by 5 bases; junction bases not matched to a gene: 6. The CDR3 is CASSLLWDRGNEQYF. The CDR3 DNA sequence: TGTGCCAGCAGTTTACTCTGGGACAGGGGCAACGAGCAGTACTTC.

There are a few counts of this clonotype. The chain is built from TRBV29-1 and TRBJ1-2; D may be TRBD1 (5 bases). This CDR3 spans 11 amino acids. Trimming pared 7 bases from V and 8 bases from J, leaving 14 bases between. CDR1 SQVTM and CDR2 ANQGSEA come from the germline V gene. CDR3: CSARPDRGYTF. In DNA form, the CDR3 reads TGCAGCGCCCGACCCGACAGAGGCTACACCTTC.

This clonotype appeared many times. The CDR3 region is CASSENRGKGYGYTF. CDR3 nucleotides: TGTGCCAGCAGTGAGAACAGGGGAAAGGGCTATGGCTACACCTTC. The V call is TRBV6-1, the J call TRBJ1-2, with 7 bases aligning to TRBD1. The germline gives CDR1 MNHNS, CDR2 SASEGT. V gave up 3 bases and J gave up 4 bases; unmatched junction bases: 8. This CDR3 is built from 15 residues.

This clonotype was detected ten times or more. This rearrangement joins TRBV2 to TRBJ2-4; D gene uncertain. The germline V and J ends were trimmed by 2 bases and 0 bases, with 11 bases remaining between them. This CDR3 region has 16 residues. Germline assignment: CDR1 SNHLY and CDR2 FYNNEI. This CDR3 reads CASSELAALAKNIQYF. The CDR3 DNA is TGTGCCAGCAGTGAATTGGCAGCACTAGCCAAAAACATTCAGTACTTC.

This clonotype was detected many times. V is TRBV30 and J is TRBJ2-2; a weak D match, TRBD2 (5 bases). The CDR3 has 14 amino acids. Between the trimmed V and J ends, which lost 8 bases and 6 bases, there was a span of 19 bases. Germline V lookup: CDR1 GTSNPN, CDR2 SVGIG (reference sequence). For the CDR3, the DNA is TGTGCCCTGCTGGCGGGCGGACTCGCCGGGGAGCTGTTTTTT. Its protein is CALLAGGLAGELFF.

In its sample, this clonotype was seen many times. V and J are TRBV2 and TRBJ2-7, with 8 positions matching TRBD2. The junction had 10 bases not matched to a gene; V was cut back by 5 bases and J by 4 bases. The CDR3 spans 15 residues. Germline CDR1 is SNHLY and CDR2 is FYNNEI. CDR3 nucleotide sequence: TGTGCCAGCAGTACGGGGGGGCGGACGACTTACGAGCAGTACTTC. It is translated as CASSTGGRTTYEQYF.

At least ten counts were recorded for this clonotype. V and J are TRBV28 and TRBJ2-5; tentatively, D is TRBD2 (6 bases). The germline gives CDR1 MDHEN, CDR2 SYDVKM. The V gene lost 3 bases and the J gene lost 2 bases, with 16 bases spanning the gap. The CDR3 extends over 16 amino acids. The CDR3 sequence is CASSFMGEDLQETQYF. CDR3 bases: TGTGCCAGCAGTTTTATGGGGGAGGACTTGCAAGAGACCCAGTACTTC. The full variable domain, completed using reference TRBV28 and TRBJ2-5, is DVKVTQSSRYLVKRTGEKVFLECVQDMDHENMFWYRQDPGLGLRLIYFSYDVKMKEKGDIPEGYSVSREKKERFSLILESASTNQTSMYLCASSFMGEDLQETQYFGPGTRLLVL.

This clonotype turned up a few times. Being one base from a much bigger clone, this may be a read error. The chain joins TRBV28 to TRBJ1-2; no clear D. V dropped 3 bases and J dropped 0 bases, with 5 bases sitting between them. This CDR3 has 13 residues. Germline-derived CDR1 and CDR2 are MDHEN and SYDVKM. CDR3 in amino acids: CASSFKANYGYTF. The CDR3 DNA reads TGTGCCAGCAGTTTTAAAGCTAACTATGGCTACACCTTC.

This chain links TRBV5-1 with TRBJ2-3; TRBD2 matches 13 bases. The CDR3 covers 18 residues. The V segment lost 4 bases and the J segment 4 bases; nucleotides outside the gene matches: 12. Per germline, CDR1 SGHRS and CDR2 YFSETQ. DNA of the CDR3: TGCGCCAGCAGCCCCGGACTAGCGGGGGTGACTTCGTCAGATACGCAGTATTTT. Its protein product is CASSPGLAGVTSSDTQYF.

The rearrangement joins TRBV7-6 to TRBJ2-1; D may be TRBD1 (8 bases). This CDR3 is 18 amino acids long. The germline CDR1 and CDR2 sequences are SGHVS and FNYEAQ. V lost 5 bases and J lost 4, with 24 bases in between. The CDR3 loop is CASSNPGTGGGVYNEQFF. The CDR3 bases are TGTGCCAGCAGCAACCCCGGGACAGGAGGGGGGGTGTACAATGAGCAGTTCTTC.

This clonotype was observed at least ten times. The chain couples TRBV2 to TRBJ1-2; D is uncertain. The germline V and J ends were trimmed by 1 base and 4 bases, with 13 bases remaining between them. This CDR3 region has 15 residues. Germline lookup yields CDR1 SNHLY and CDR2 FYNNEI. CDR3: CASSEGEGGLYGYTF. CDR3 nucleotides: TGTGCCAGCAGTGAAGGGGAAGGAGGCCTCTATGGCTACACCTTC.

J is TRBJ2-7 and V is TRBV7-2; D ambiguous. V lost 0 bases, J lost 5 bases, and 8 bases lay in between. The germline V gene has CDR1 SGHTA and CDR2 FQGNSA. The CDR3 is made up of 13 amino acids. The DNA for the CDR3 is TGTGCCAGCAGCTTAGCCCGGGTTCACGAGCAGTACTTC. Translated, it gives CASSLARVHEQYF.

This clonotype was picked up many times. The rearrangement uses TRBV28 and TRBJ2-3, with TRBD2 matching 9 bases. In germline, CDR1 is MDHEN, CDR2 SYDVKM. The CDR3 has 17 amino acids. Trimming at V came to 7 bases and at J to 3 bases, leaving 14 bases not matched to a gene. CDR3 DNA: TGTGCCAGCAACCTACTTCTGGCGGGGGGGGCAACAGATACGCAGTATTTT. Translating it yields CASNLLLAGGATDTQYF.

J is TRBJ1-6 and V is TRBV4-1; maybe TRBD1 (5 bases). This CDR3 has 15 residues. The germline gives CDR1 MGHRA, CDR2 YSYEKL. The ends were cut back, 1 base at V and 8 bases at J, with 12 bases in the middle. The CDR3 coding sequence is TGCGCCAGCAGCCAAGTGGGGGGTGTCGATTCACCCCTCCACTTT. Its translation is CASSQVGGVDSPLHF.

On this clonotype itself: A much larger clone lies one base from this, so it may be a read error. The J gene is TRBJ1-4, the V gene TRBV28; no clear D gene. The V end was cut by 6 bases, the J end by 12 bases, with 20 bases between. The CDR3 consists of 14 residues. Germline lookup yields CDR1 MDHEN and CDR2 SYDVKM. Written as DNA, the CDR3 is TGTGCCAGCAGCCCTGAAGGGAGAGAAGAAGAACTGTTTTTT. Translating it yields CASSPEGREEELFF.

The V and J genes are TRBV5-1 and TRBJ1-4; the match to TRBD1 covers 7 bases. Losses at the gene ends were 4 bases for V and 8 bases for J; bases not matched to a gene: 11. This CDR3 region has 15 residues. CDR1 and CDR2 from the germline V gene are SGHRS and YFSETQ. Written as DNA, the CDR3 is TGCGCCAGCAGCCTGACAGGGCGAGGAGAGGAAAAACTGTTTTTT. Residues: CASSLTGRGEEKLFF.

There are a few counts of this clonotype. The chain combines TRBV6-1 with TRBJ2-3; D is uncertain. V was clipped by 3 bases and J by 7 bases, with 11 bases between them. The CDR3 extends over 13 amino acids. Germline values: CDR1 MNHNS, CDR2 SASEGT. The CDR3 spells CASSESRTNTQYF. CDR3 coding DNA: TGTGCCAGCAGTGAGTCTAGGACGAATACGCAGTATTTT.

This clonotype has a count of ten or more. This CDR3 is CASGHSGGAYNEQFF. CDR3 bases: TGTGCCAGCGGACACTCAGGGGGGGCCTACAATGAGCAGTTCTTC. The chain recombines TRBV27 with TRBJ2-1; tentatively, D is TRBD1 or TRBD2 (7 bases each). Germline V lookup: CDR1 MNHEY, CDR2 SMNVEV (reference sequence). There are 15 residues in the CDR3. Trimming shortened V by 8 bases and J by 2 bases, and 16 bases separated the two germline ends.

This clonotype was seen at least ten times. The CDR3 reads CASSLRTGDYRSPLHF. The CDR3 DNA is TGTGCCAGCAGCTTACGGACAGGGGACTATAGATCACCCCTCCACTTT. The chain has TRBV7-8 and TRBJ1-6, with 9 bases fitting TRBD1. This CDR3 spans 16 amino acids. The trim removed 2 bases at V and 10 bases at J, leaving 9 bases unmatched. Germline assignment: CDR1 SGHVS and CDR2 FQNEAQ. Variable domain in full (rest from reference TRBV7-8 and TRBJ1-6): GAGVSQSPRYKVAKRGQDVALRCDPISGHVSLFWYQQALGQGPEFLTYFQNEAQLDKSGLPSDRFFAERPEGSVSTLKIQRTQQEDSAVYLCASSLRTGDYRSPLHFGNGTRLTVT.

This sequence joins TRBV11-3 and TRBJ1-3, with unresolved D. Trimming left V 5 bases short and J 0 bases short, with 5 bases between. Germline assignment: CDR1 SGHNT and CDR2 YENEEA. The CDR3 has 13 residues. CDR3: CASSGNSGNTIYF. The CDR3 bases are TGTGCCAGCAGCGGAAACTCTGGAAACACCATATATTTT.

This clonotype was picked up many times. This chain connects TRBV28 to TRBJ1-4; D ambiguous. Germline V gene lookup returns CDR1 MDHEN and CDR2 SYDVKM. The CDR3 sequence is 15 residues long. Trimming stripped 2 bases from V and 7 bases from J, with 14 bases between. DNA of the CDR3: TGTGCCAGCAGTTTAATGAATTGGGTGGGTGAAAAACTGTTTTTT. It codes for CASSLMNWVGEKLFF. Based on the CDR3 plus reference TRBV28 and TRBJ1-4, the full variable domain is DVKVTQSSRYLVKRTGEKVFLECVQDMDHENMFWYRQDPGLGLRLIYFSYDVKMKEKGDIPEGYSVSREKKERFSLILESASTNQTSMYLCASSLMNWVGEKLFFGSGTQLSVL.

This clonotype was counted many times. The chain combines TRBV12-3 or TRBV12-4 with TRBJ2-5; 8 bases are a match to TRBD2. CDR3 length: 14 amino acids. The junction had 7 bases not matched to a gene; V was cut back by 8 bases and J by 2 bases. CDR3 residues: CASGLLAVQETQYF. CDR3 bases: TGTGCCAGCGGGTTACTAGCGGTACAAGAGACCCAGTACTTC.

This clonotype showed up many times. Here the CDR3 reads CASSGRLGSITEAFF. The CDR3, as DNA: TGTGCCAGCAGTGGCCGCCTGGGTTCCATCACTGAAGCTTTCTTT. The chain combines TRBV6-1 with TRBJ1-1; D unclear. Germline V gene sequence: CDR1 MNHNS, CDR2 SASEGT. The CDR3 contains 15 residues. V gave up 4 bases and J gave up 4 bases, with 16 bases separating them.

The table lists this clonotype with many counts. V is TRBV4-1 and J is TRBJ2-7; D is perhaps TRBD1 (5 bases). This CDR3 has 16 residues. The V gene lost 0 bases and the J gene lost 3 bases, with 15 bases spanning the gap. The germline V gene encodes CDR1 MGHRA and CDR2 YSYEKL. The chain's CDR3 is CASSQDTQVSFYEQYF. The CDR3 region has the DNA TGCGCCAGCAGCCAAGATACACAGGTCTCGTTCTACGAGCAGTACTTC.

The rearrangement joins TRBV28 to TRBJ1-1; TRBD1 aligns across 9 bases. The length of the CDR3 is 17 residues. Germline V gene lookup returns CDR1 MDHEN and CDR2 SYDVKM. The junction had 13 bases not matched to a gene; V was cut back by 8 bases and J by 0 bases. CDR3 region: CASGPSGTGLLNTEAFF. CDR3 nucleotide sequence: TGTGCCAGCGGCCCTTCCGGGACAGGGCTTTTGAACACTGAAGCTTTCTTT.

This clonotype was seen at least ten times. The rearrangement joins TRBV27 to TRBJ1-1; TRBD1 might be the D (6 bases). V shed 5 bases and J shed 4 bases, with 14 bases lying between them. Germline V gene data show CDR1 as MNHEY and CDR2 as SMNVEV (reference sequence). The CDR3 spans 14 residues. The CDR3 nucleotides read TGTGCCAGCAGTCCCGAAGGGGGAAGCACTGAAGCTTTCTTT. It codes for CASSPEGGSTEAFF.